The clone carrying this TCR beta chain was counted only a few times. The antigen remains undetermined. Germline V lookup: CDR1 MNHNS, CDR2 SASEGT. Trimming removed 3 bases at V and 1 base at J, with 6 bases between. The CDR3 totals 14 residues. The data were obtained in a study of cytomegalovirus exposure and HLA in healthy donors. Study-level information: Of all 380 or so donors who were genotyped, about 80% belonged to the Caucasian-associated ancestry cluster.

Amplification used 60 Vbeta primers and 13 Jbeta primers. Sequenced by immunoSEQ multiplex PCR; TCRdb stores in-frame clones only, minus some. The table shows 100,000 to 120,000 clones, with 79% occurring only once. Study results and caveats: A later analysis linked a missense DCLRE1C variant to TCR beta V- and J-gene trimming. Being productive about 87% or about 30% of the time was typical of most TCR beta V segments in an earlier analysis.

Sequences were obtained from PBMCs. The sequence was collected from a man aged 25 to 40 in good health and CMV-seropositive. This rearrangement joins TRBV6-1 to TRBJ2-2, with D possibly matching TRBD1 (6 bases). The CDR3 loop reads CASSDRGNTGELFF. CDR3 DNA sequence: TGTGCCAGCAGTGACAGGGGGAACACCGGGGAGCTGTTTTTT.